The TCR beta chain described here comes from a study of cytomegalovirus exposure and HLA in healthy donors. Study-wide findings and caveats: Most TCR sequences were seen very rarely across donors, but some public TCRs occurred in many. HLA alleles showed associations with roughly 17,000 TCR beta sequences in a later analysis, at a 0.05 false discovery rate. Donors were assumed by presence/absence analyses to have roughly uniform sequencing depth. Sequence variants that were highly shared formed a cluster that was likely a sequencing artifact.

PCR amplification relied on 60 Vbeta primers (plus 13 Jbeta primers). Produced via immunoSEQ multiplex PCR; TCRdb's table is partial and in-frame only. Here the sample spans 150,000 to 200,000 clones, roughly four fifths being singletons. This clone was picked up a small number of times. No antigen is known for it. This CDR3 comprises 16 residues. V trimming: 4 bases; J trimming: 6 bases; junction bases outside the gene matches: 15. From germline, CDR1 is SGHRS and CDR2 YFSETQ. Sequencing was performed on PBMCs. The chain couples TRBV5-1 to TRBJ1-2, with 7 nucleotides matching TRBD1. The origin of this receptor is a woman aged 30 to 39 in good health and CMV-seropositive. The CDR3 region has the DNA TGCGCCAGCAGCCCTGGTGGAGGGGGCTTGGTGAATGGCTACACCTTC. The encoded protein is CASSPGGGGLVNGYTF.